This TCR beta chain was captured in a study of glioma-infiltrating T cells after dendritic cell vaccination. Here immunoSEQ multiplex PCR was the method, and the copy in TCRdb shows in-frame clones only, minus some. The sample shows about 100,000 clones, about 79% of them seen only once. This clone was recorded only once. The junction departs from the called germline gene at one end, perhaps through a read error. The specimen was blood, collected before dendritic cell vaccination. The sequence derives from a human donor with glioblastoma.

The CDR3 DNA follows: TGTGCTAGCAGCCCACATACAGGGGCAGATTACGAGCAGTACTTC. This translates into CASSPHTGADYEQYF. The chain couples TRBV7-7 to TRBJ2-7; 7 positions match TRBD1. The CDR3 consists of 15 residues. Germline loops: CDR1 SSHAT, CDR2 FNYEAQ (reference sequence).